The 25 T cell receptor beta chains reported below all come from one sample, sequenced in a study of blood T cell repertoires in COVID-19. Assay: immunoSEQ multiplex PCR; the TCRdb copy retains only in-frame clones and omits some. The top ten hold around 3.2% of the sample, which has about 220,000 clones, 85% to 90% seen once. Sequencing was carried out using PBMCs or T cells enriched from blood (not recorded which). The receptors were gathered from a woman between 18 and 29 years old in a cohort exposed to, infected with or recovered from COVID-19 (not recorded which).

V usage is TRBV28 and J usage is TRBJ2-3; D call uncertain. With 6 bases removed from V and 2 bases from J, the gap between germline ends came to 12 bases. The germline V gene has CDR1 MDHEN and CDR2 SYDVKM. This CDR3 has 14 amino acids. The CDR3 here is CASRLHRLTDTQYF. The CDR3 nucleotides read TGTGCCAGCAGACTCCACCGACTCACAGATACGCAGTATTTT.

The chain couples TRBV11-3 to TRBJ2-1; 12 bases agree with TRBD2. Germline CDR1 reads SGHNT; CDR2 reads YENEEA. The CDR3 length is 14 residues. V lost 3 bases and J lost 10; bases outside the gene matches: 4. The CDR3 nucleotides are TGTGCCAGCAGCTTGGGACTAGCGGGTCAGGAGCAGTTCTTC. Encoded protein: CASSLGLAGQEQFF.

The CDR3 region is CASSSLDTEAFF. In nucleotides, the CDR3 is TGCGCCAGCAGCTCACTGGACACTGAAGCTTTCTTT. V usage is TRBV10-2 and J usage is TRBJ1-1, with D uncertain. Germline V gene sequence: CDR1 WSHSY, CDR2 SAAADI. Between the trimmed V and J ends, which lost 6 bases and 3 bases, there was a span of 8 bases. This CDR3 comprises 12 residues.

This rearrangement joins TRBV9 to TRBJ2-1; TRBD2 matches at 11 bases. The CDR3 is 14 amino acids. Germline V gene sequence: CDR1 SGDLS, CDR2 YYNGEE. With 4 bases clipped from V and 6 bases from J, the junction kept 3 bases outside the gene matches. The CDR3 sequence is CASSRTSGPNEQFF. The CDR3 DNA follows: TGTGCCAGCAGCCGGACTAGCGGGCCCAATGAGCAGTTCTTC.

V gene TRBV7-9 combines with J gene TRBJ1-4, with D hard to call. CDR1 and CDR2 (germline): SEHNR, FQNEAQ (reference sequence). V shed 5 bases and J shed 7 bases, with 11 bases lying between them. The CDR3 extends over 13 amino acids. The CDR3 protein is CASSQVPLEKLFF. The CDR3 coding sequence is TGTGCCAGCAGCCAGGTCCCGCTTGAAAAACTGTTTTTT. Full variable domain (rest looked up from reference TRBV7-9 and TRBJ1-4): DTGVSQNPRHKITKRGQNVTFRCDPISEHNRLYWYRQTLGQGPEFLTYFQNEAQLEKSRLLSDRFSAERPKGSFSTLEIQRTEQGDSAMYLCASSQVPLEKLFFGSGTQLSVL.

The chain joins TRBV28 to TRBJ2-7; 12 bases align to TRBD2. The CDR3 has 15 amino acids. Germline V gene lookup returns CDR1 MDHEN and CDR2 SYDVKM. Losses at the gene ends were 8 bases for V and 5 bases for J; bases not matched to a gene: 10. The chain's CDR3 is CASCPPGLAGNEQYF. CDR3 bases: TGTGCCAGCTGTCCCCCCGGACTAGCGGGAAACGAGCAGTACTTC.

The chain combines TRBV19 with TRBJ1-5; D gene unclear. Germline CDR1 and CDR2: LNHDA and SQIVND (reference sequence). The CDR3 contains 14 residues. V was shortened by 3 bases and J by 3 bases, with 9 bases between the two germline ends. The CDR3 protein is CASSIGQPNQPQHF. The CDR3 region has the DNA TGTGCCAGTAGTATTGGGCAGCCCAATCAGCCCCAGCATTTT.

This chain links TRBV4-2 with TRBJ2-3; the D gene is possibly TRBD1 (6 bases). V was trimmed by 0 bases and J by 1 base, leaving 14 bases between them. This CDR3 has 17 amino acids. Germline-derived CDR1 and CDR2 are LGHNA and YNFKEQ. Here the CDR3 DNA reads TGTGCCAGCAGCCAAGAAGGGCAGGGGAGAGGCACAGATACGCAGTATTTT. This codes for CASSQEGQGRGTDTQYF.

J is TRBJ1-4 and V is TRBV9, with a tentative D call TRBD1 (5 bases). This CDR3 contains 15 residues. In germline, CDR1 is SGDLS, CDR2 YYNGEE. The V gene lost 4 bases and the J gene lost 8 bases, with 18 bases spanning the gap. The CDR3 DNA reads TGTGCCAGCAGCCGTGAAGCAGGGTATGGGGAAAAACTGTTTTTT. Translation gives CASSREAGYGEKLFF. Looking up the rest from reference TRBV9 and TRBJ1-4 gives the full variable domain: DSGVTQTPKHLITATGQRVTLRCSPRSGDLSVYWYQQSLDQGLQFLIQYYNGEERAKGNILERFSAQQFPDLHSELNLSSLELGDSALYFCASSREAGYGEKLFFGSGTQLSVL.

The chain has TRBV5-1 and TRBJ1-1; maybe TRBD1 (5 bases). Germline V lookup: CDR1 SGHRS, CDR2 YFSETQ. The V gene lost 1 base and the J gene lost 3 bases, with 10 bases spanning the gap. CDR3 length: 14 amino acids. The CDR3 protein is CASSLWGRDTEAFF. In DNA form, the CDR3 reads TGCGCCAGCAGCTTGTGGGGGAGGGACACTGAAGCTTTCTTT.

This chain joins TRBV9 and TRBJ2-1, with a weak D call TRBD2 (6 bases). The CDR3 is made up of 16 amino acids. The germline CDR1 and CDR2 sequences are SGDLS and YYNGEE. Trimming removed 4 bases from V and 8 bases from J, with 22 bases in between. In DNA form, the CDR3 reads TGTGCCAGCAGCATTAGCGGAGCTCCTCGGTTACATGAGCAGTTCTTC. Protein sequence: CASSISGAPRLHEQFF.

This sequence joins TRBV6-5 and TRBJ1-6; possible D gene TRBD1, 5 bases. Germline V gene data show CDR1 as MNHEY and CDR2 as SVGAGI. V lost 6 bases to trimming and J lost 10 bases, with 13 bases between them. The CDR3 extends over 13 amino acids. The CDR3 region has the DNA TGTGCCAGCAGCCTGCCGCGGGGGTCACCCCTCCACTTT. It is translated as CASSLPRGSPLHF.

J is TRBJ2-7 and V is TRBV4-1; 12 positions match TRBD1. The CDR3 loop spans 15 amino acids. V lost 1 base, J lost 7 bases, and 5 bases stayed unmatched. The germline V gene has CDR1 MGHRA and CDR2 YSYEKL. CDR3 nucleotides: TGCGCCAGCAGCCAAGGAGGGGACAGGGGGCTTGAGCAGTACTTC. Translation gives CASSQGGDRGLEQYF.

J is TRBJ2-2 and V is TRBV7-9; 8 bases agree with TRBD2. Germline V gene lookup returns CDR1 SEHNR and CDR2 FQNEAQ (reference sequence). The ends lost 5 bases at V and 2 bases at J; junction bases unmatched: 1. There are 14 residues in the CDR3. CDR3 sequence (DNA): TGTGCCAGCAGCACTAGCGGTAACACCGGGGAGCTGTTTTTT. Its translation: CASSTSGNTGELFF.

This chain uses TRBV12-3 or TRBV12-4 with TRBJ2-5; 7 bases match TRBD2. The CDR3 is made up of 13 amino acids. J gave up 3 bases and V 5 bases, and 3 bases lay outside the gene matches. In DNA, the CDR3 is TGTGCCAGCAGTCAACGGGAGGAAGAGACCCAGTACTTC. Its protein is CASSQREEETQYF.

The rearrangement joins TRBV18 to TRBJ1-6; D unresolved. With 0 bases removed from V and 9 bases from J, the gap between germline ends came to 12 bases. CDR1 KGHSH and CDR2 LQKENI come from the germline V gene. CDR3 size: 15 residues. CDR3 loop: CASSPPAGFGSPLHF. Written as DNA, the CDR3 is TGTGCCAGCTCACCACCTGCCGGGTTTGGTTCACCCCTCCACTTT.

CDR3: CASRTGTVNTGELFF. The CDR3 bases are TGTGCCAGTAGGACCGGGACAGTGAACACCGGGGAGCTGTTTTTT. The V and J genes are TRBV19 and TRBJ2-2, with TRBD1 matching 7 bases. The V gene's germline CDR1 is LNHDA and CDR2 SQIVND (reference sequence). The CDR3 has 15 residues. The ends lost 6 bases at V and 1 base at J; junction bases unmatched: 5.

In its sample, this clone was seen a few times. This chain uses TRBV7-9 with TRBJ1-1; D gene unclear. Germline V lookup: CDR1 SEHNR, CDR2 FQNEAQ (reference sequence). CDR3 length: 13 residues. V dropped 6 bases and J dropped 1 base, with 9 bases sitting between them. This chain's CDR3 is CASRKIGNTEAFF. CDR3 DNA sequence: TGTGCCAGCAGGAAGATCGGGAACACTGAAGCTTTCTTT.

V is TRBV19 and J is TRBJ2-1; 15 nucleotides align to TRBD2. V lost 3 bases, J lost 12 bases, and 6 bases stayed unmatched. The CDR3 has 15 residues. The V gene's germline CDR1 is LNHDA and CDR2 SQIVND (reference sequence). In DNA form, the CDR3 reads TGTGCCAGTAGTATCGGGACTAGCGGGGGGCCTCGGCAGTTCTTC. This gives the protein CASSIGTSGGPRQFF.

CDR3 sequence (DNA): TGTGCCAGCAGCTTGGTCGCGGGGTCGAACACCGGGGAGCTGTTTTTT. Amino acids: CASSLVAGSNTGELFF. The V call is TRBV5-6, the J call TRBJ2-2; tentatively, D is TRBD2 (6 bases). The germline CDR1 and CDR2 sequences are SGHDT and YYEEEE. This CDR3 region has 16 residues. Deletions cut 0 bases from V and 0 bases from J, with 9 bases between.

The CDR3 coding sequence is TGCAGCGTTGAGGAGGGGACTACGCAGTATTTT. This translates into CSVEEGTTQYF. The chain employs TRBV29-1 and TRBJ2-3; D possibly corresponds to TRBD2 (6 bases). The germline CDR1 and CDR2 sequences are SQVTM and ANQGSEA. V was cut by 3 bases and J by 8 bases, with 9 bases left in between. This CDR3 contains 11 residues.

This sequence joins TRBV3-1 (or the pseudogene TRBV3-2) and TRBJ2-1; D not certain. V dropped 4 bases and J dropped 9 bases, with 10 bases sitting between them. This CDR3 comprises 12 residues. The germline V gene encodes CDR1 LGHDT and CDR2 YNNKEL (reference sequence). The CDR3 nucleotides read TGTGCCAGCAGCCGGCCTCCGGGTGAGCAGTTCTTC. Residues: CASSRPPGEQFF.

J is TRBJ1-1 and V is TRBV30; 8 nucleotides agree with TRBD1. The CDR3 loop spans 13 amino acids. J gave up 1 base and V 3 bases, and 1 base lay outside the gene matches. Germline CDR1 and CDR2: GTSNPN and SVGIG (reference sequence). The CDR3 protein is CAWRGTGNTEAFF. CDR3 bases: TGTGCCTGGAGGGGGACAGGGAACACTGAAGCTTTCTTT.

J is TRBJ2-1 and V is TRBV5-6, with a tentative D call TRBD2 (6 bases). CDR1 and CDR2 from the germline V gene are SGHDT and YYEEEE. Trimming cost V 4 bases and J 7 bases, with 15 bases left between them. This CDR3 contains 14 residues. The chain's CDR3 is CASSAGLDLNEQFF. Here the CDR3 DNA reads TGTGCCAGCAGCGCGGGACTGGATCTTAATGAGCAGTTCTTC.

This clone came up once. The CDR3 sequence: CASSGGGEAFF. CDR3 in DNA: TGTGCCAGCAGTGGGGGGGGTGAAGCTTTCTTT. The chain employs TRBV12-3 or TRBV12-4 and TRBJ1-1; TRBD1 is a possible D gene (5 bases). Trimming cost V 5 bases and J 7 bases, with 8 bases left between them. The CDR3 is 11 residues long.